This TCR beta chain was captured by sequencing in a study of CD8+ T cells in alopecia areata. Overall study findings and caveats: Just one nonresponder means the tie between baseline CD8+ expansion and response stays uncertain.

The treatment here: oral pan-JAK inhibitor, 5-10 mg twice daily. From alopecia areata patients, lesional scalp punch biopsies and peripheral blood were collected. V shed 2 bases and J shed 6 bases, with 11 bases lying between them. CDR1 MNHNY and CDR2 SVGAGI come from the germline V gene (reference sequence). This CDR3 spans 14 amino acids. Comment on this clone: Its antigen is undetermined.

Extraction and reverse transcription of RNA yielded cDNA as the sequencing template. Produced via immunoSEQ multiplex PCR; TCRdb's table is partial and in-frame only. The data contain fewer than 110,000 clones, 70% to 90% of them singletons. The TCR originated in a human donor with alopecia areata. The starting material was CD8+ T cells sorted from blood, obtained between weeks 30 and 35, from a patient treated with tofacitinib. The rearrangement uses TRBV6-6 and TRBJ2-1, with D tentatively TRBD1 (6 bases). CDR3 residues: CASSYASGVNEQFF. In DNA form, the CDR3 reads TGTGCCAGCAGTTACGCGTCAGGGGTCAATGAGCAGTTCTTC.